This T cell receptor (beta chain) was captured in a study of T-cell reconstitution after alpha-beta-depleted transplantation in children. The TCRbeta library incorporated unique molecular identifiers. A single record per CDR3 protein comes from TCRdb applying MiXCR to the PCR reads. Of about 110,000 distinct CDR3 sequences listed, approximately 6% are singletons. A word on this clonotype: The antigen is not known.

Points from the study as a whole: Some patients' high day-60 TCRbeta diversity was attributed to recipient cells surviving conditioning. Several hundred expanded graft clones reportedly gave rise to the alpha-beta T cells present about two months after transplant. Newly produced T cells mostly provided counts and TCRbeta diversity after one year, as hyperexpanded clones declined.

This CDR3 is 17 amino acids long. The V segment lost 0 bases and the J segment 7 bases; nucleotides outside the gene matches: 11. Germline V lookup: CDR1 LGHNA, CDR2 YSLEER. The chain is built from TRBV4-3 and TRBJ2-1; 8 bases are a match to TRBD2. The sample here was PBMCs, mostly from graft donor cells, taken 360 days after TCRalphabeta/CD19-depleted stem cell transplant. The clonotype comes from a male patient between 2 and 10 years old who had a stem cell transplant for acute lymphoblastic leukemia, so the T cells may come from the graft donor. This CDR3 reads CASSQEGSGGPMNEQFF. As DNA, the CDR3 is TGCGCCAGCAGCCAAGAGGGATCGGGAGGGCCTATGAATGAGCAGTTCTTC.